A selection of T cell receptor beta chains follows, all from one sample in a study of blood T cell repertoires in COVID-19. Assay: immunoSEQ multiplex PCR; the TCRdb copy retains only in-frame clones and omits some. This table holds roughly 320,000 clones, around nine tenths found once. Sequencing was carried out using peripheral blood. All receptors come from a man aged 70-80 years with acute or convalescent COVID-19. The CDR3 runs from the conserved cysteine through the conserved F or W. A D gene is named only where the DNA matches it firmly. Where a row states a size, it is once, few, many or the class of an expanded clone; other rows omit it.

.	TRBV6-1	TRBJ1-5	.	TGTGCCAGCAGTGAAGTGTCGGGTACTTATCAGCCCCAGCATTTT	CASSEVSGTYQPQHF
.	TRBV29-1	TRBJ2-1	.	TGCAGCGTTGACTTGGAGGGGGCGCGGAATGAGCAGTTCTTC	CSVDLEGARNEQFF
.	TRBV25-1	TRBJ1-1	TRBD1	TGTGCCAGCAAGGGACAGGGGCGGACCACTGAAGCTTTCTTT	CASKGQGRTTEAFF
.	TRBV6-4	TRBJ1-2	.	TGTGCCAGCAGTGCCACCAGGGGCAGTACGGGCTACACCTTC	CASSATRGSTGYTF
.	TRBV19	TRBJ1-2	.	TGTGCCAGTAGTACAGCAGGGTACATGCATGGCTACACCTTC	CASSTAGYMHGYTF
.	TRBV4-1	TRBJ2-1	TRBD2	TGCGCCAGCAGCCCAGCGGGGTTGTATGAGCAGTTCTTC	CASSPAGLYEQFF
.	TRBV19	TRBJ1-1	.	TGTGCCAGTAGTGCCTACGGGGAGACTGAAGCTTTCTTT	CASSAYGETEAFF
.	TRBV7-2	TRBJ2-1	.	TGTGCCAGCAGCGTAAGGACAAACTACAATGAGCAGTTCTTC	CASSVRTNYNEQFF
.	TRBV3-1/TRBV3-2	TRBJ1-5	.	TGTGCCAGCAGCCAACAACGGGGGTCTCAGCCCCAGCATTTT	CASSQQRGSQPQHF
.	TRBV7-9	TRBJ1-6	TRBD1	TGTGCCAGCAGCAAGGACAGGGGGCTGTACTTGGATAATTCACCCCTCCACTTT	CASSKDRGLYLDNSPLHF
.	TRBV6-2/TRBV6-3	TRBJ2-3	.	TGTGCCAGCAGTAGGCTCCGCCGGGGGGCTAGCACAGATACGCAGTATTTT	CASSRLRRGASTDTQYF
.	TRBV5-1	TRBJ2-7	.	TGCGCCAGCAGCTTGGACAGCGGAAGTTCCTACGAGCAGTACTTC	CASSLDSGSSYEQYF
.	TRBV5-8	TRBJ1-4	TRBD1	TGTGCCAGCAGCTCGGGACAGGGGCCAGAAAAACTGTTTTTT	CASSSGQGPEKLFF
.	TRBV19	TRBJ1-1	.	TGTGCCAGTGGGACATTAACTGAAGCTTTCTTT	CASGTLTEAFF
.	TRBV7-2	TRBJ1-3	.	TGTGCCAGCAGCTTAATTTCGGGCAGGGGTCGTGGAAACACCATATATTTT	CASSLISGRGRGNTIYF
.	TRBV28	TRBJ1-4	TRBD1	TGTGCCAGCAGTCCCGAAAGGGGGCATCGGGAAAAACTGTTTTTT	CASSPERGHREKLFF
once	TRBV2	TRBJ2-2	.	TGTGCCAGCAGCCCCCCCGCCGGGACACTGAACACCGGGGAGCTGTTTTTT	CASSPPAGTLNTGELFF
few	TRBV7-2	TRBJ2-1	TRBD2	TGTGCCAGCAGCTCACTAGCGGGAGCCCTCTTC	CASSSLAGALF
.	TRBV7-9	TRBJ2-7	.	TGTGCCAGCAGGACGAGGAACGGATACGAGCAGTACTTC	CASRTRNGYEQYF
.	TRBV28	TRBJ1-2	.	TGTGCCAGCAGTTTAGGCAACCAAAACTATGGCTACACCTTC	CASSLGNQNYGYTF
.	TRBV27	TRBJ2-5	TRBD2	TGTGCCAGCAGCCGGGACAGACTAGCGGGAGGAGCGGAGACCCAGTACTTC	CASSRDRLAGGAETQYF
.	TRBV4-2	TRBJ1-5	.	TGTGCCAGCAGTTCAGGGGCCGAAAACAATCAGCCCCAGCATTTT	CASSSGAENNQPQHF
once	TRBV19	TRBJ2-2	TRBD2	TGTGCCAGTAGCAGTCCCGGGACTAGAAAGAACGGGGAGCTGTTTTTT	CASSSPGTRKNGELFF
.	TRBV28	TRBJ2-1	.	TGTGCCAGCAGTGGGCCGGTAGGGGGTTCAATTGTCTTC	CASSGPVGGSIVF
.	TRBV27	TRBJ2-5	.	TGTGCCAGCAGTTTCCTATCACAGGGAGAGACCCAGTACTTC	CASSFLSQGETQYF
.	TRBV5-1	TRBJ2-1	TRBD2	TGCGCCAGCAGTTCTGGACTAGCGGGGGTCAGGGGCAATGAGCAGTTCTTC	CASSSGLAGVRGNEQFF
.	TRBV5-1	TRBJ2-2	TRBD1	TGCGCCAGCAGCGAGGACAGGGGGTACACCGGGGAGCTGTTTTTT	CASSEDRGYTGELFF
.	TRBV19	TRBJ2-4	.	TGTGCCAGTAGTATCTACAGCTTGAATCTAGCCAAAAACATTCAGTACTTC	CASSIYSLNLAKNIQYF
.	TRBV29-1	TRBJ1-5	TRBD1	TGCAGCGTTGGAACAGGGGGCGTAAATCAGCCCCAGCATTTT	CSVGTGGVNQPQHF
.	TRBV2	TRBJ2-5	TRBD2	TGTGCCAGCAGCTTTCGGGGCCTGGGAGGGGAGACCCAGTACTTC	CASSFRGLGGETQYF
.	TRBV30	TRBJ2-7	TRBD1	TGTGCCTGGGGACAGGGGCTAGTCGAGCAGTACTTC	CAWGQGLVEQYF
.	TRBV2	TRBJ2-3	TRBD1	TGTGCCAGCAGAGACAGGGAGTACCAATTGAGTACGCAGTATTTT	CASRDREYQLSTQYF
.	TRBV19	TRBJ2-2	TRBD2	TGTGCCAGTAGTGATCTAGCGGGAAGTAGGGTCACCGGGGAGCTGTTTTTT	CASSDLAGSRVTGELFF
.	TRBV5-8	TRBJ1-1	.	TGTGCCAGCAGCCTTTGGGGGGGGAGTGTATCTTTCTTT	CASSLWGGSVSFF
many	TRBV2	TRBJ1-5	TRBD1	TGTGCCAGCAGTGATCGACAGGGTAACAATCAGCCCCAGCATTTT	CASSDRQGNNQPQHF
once	TRBV6-5	TRBJ1-5	.	TGTGCCAGCAGTTACTCCTGGCAAAGCGGTCAGCCCCAGCATTTT	CASSYSWQSGQPQHF
.	TRBV24-1	TRBJ1-2	TRBD1	TGTGCCACCAGTGACCCCAGACAGGGAATGGATGGCTACACCTTC	CATSDPRQGMDGYTF
.	TRBV6-5	TRBJ2-3	.	TGTGCCAGCAAGACTAGCACAGATACGCAGTATTTT	CASKTSTDTQYF
once	TRBV6-1	TRBJ2-7	TRBD2	TGTGCCAGCAGTGAAAAGCGTCTAGCGGGGCCCTACGAGCAGTACTTC	CASSEKRLAGPYEQYF
.	TRBV14	TRBJ1-4	.	TGTGCCAGCAGCCAAGGAACAGGGATCGGGGAAAAACTGTTTTTT	CASSQGTGIGEKLFF
.	TRBV20-1	TRBJ2-7	.	TGCAGTGCTAGAGGGCTAGTCGAGCAGTACTTC	CSARGLVEQYF
.	TRBV9	TRBJ1-6	TRBD1	TGTGCCAGCAGCACCCAGGGGGATTCACCCCTCCACTTT	CASSTQGDSPLHF
once	TRBV7-2	TRBJ2-6	TRBD1	TGTGCCAGCAGCTTAGCGTACAAGGTCAGGGGGTACTCTGGGGCCAACGTCCTGACTTTC	CASSLAYKVRGYSGANVLTF
.	TRBV10-3	TRBJ2-5	TRBD1	TGTGCCATCAGTGAGTCACAGGGGGCTCGGGAGACCCAGTACTTC	CAISESQGARETQYF
.	TRBV7-9	TRBJ1-2	.	TGTGCCAGCAGCTTAGTCCCGGACAATCGGAATGGCTACACCTTC	CASSLVPDNRNGYTF
.	TRBV6-2/TRBV6-3	TRBJ1-2	TRBD1	TGTGCCAGCAGCCGCCCGGGACAGGGGGCGGCCTTCTATGGCTACACCTTC	CASSRPGQGAAFYGYTF
.	TRBV3-1/TRBV3-2	TRBJ2-7	.	TGTGCCAGCAGCCAAGATTTTAACAGAGCCTACGAGCAGTACTTC	CASSQDFNRAYEQYF
.	TRBV24-1	TRBJ2-1	TRBD2	TGTGCCACCAGGGGACTAGCGGGGGACAATGAGCAGTTCTTC	CATRGLAGDNEQFF
.	TRBV4-3	TRBJ1-1	.	TGCGCCAGCAGCCAAGAGGCGGAGCCTCCGGCTTTCTTT	CASSQEAEPPAFF
.	TRBV21-1	TRBJ2-7	.	TGTGCCAGCAGCAAAAACGGTAGCGGGGGGTACGAGCAGTACTTC	CASSKNGSGGYEQYF
.	TRBV19	TRBJ2-5	.	TGTGCCAGTAGTATTAATCCGGGGGTGGAGACCCAGTACTTC	CASSINPGVETQYF
few	TRBV24-1	TRBJ1-6	TRBD1	TGTGCCACCAGTGAGACAGGGAATTCACCCCTCCACTTT	CATSETGNSPLHF